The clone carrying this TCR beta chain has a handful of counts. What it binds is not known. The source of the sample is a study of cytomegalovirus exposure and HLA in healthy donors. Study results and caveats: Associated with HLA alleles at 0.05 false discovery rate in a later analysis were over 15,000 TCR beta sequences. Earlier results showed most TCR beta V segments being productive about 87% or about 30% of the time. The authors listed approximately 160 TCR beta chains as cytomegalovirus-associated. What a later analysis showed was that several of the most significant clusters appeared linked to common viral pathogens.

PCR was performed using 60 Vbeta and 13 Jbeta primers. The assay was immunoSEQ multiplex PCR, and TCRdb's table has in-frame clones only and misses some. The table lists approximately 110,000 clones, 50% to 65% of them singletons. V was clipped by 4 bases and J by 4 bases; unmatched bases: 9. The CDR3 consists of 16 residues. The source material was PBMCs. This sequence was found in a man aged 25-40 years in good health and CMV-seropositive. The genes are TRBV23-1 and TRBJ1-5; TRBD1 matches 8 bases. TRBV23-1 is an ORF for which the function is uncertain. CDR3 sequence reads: CASSRDRPPRNQPQHF. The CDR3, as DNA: TGCGCCAGCAGTCGGGACAGGCCCCCGCGGAATCAGCCCCAGCATTTT.